The 18 T cell receptor beta chains given below trace back to one sample, sequenced in a study of blood T cells in healthy people across ages. A sample-barcoded 5' primer and a J-beta primer mix were used in a second PCR of roughly 7 to 12 cycles. Via MiXCR, TCRdb re-called the 5' RACE reads, giving one row per CDR3 protein. The table includes fewer than 2 million distinct CDR3 sequences, around 40% detected once. Sequencing was done on a sample of blood. These receptors all come from a human donor in good health.

This clonotype was counted a few times. V gene TRBV20-1 combines with J gene TRBJ2-1; D could derive from TRBD1 or TRBD2 (5 bases each). The CDR3 extends over 12 amino acids. Germline values: CDR1 DFQATT, CDR2 SNEGSKA (reference sequence). V was shortened by 3 bases and J by 8 bases, with 11 bases between the two germline ends. CDR3 residues: CSARRGLDEQFF. The CDR3 DNA is TGCAGTGCTAGGAGGGGCCTCGATGAGCAGTTCTTC.

This clonotype was detected a few times. The CDR3, as DNA: TGTGCCAGCAGCTCCTCAATCGACAGGGGTAGGGCTGAAGCTTTCTTT. The encoded protein is CASSSSIDRGRAEAFF. The rearrangement joins TRBV7-2 to TRBJ1-1, with 8 bases matching TRBD1. J was trimmed by 6 bases and V by 4 bases; bases with no gene match: 13. The germline V gene has CDR1 SGHTA and CDR2 FQGNSA. The CDR3 contains 16 residues.

Points on this clonotype: One end of the junction fails to match germline, which may point to a read error. The chain has TRBV20-1 and TRBJ2-4; D is undetermined. Matching the DNA end better, TRBJ2-7 makes the J call doubtful. The CDR3 contains 12 residues. Germline V gene lookup returns CDR1 DFQATT and CDR2 SNEGSKA (reference sequence). In DNA, the CDR3 is TGCAGTCCTAGGCGGAACGATTACGAGCAGTACTTC. This codes for CSPRRNDYEQYF.

J is TRBJ2-7 and V is TRBV13; TRBD1 aligns across 8 bases. CDR1 PRHDT and CDR2 FYEKMQ come from the germline V gene (reference sequence). The trim removed 5 bases at V and 5 bases at J, leaving 8 bases unmatched. The CDR3 has 14 amino acids. CDR3 DNA sequence: TGTGCCAGCAGCGGACAGGGTAGGTTGCACGAGCAGTACTTC. It yields the protein CASSGQGRLHEQYF.

The chain uses TRBV29-1 and TRBJ2-1, with D possibly being TRBD1 or TRBD2 (5 bases each). The CDR3 spans 13 residues. Trimming removed 7 bases at V and 2 bases at J, with 12 bases between. From germline, CDR1 is SQVTM and CDR2 ANQGSEA. The CDR3 nucleotides are TGCAGCGGCCGGGACCCCCCCTACAATGAGCAGTTCTTC. It translates to CSGRDPPYNEQFF.

This clonotype was seen ten or more times. This chain connects TRBV7-9 to TRBJ2-3, with a tentative D call TRBD2 (5 bases). With 7 bases removed from V and 6 bases from J, the gap between germline ends came to 23 bases. The CDR3 is made up of 16 amino acids. In germline, CDR1 is SEHNR, CDR2 FQNEAQ (reference sequence). The CDR3, as DNA: TGTGCCAGCACCCAAGAGGGCTACGAGTTCCGGGATACGCAGTATTTT. Translated: CASTQEGYEFRDTQYF.

The CDR3 sequence is CASSESGSSHRVGSPLHF. As DNA, the CDR3 is TGTGCCAGCAGTGAATCGGGTTCCTCACACAGGGTTGGTTCACCCCTCCACTTT. This chain joins TRBV6-1 and TRBJ1-6; a weak D match, TRBD1 (6 bases). From germline, CDR1 is MNHNS and CDR2 SASEGT. V shed 2 bases and J shed 9 bases, with 23 bases lying between them. The length of the CDR3 is 18 residues.

The table lists this clonotype with a few counts. This sequence joins TRBV6-5 and TRBJ1-5, with 9 bases fitting TRBD1. After removal of 6 bases from V and 9 bases from J, the junction contained 12 bases not matched to a gene. The CDR3 consists of 15 residues. The V gene's germline CDR1 is MNHEY and CDR2 SVGAGI. The CDR3, as DNA: TGTGCCAGCAGGGGACTCGACAGGGGGTGGACGCCCCAGCATTTT. Its translation is CASRGLDRGWTPQHF.

This clonotype occurred a few times. The chain couples TRBV2 to TRBJ2-3; no firm D call. Trimming cost V 3 bases and J 9 bases, with 7 bases left between them. Germline lookup yields CDR1 SNHLY and CDR2 FYNNEI. The length of the CDR3 is 11 residues. CDR3 in amino acids: CASSEYHTQYF. As DNA, the CDR3 is TGTGCCAGCAGTGAGTACCACACGCAGTATTTT.

This clonotype was seen once. The chain has TRBV27 and TRBJ2-3; a possible D gene is TRBD1 (5 bases). The length of the CDR3 is 17 residues. Germline V gene lookup returns CDR1 MNHEY and CDR2 SMNVEV (reference sequence). Trimming removed 7 bases from V and 4 bases from J, with 24 bases in between. The CDR3 spells CASTTNRFSLTPDTQYF. DNA of the CDR3: TGTGCCAGCACCACTAACAGGTTTAGCCTAACACCAGATACGCAGTATTTT.

This clonotype was counted between two and nine times. This chain joins TRBV4-2 and TRBJ1-1; 7 bases are a match to TRBD1. This CDR3 is 14 amino acids long. V shed 2 bases and J 3 bases; nucleotides not matched to a gene: 3. Germline loops: CDR1 LGHNA, CDR2 YNFKEQ. CDR3 nucleotide sequence: TGTGCCAGCAGCCAAAGGGGGCCGGACACTGAAGCTTTCTTT. Its translation: CASSQRGPDTEAFF.

This clonotype was seen only a few times. The rearrangement joins TRBV5-5 to TRBJ2-7, with TRBD2 matching over 9 bases. Trimming at V came to 2 bases and at J to 0 bases, leaving 15 bases not matched to a gene. The CDR3 spans 19 residues. Germline V gene sequence: CDR1 SGHKS, CDR2 YYEKEE (reference sequence). The CDR3 is CASSLRGGVAGAASYEQYF. The CDR3 coding sequence is TGTGCCAGCAGCTTACGGGGGGGAGTAGCGGGGGCCGCCTCCTACGAGCAGTACTTC. The whole variable domain, filled in from reference TRBV5-5 and TRBJ2-7, reads DAGVTQSPTHLIKTRGQQVTLRCSPISGHKSVSWYQQVLGQGPQFIFQYYEKEERGRGNFPDRFSARQFPNYSSELNVNALLLGDSALYLCASSLRGGVAGAASYEQYFGPGTRLTVT.

The chain recombines TRBV6-2 or TRBV6-3 with TRBJ1-5; unclear D gene. The ends were cut back, 7 bases at V and 7 bases at J, with 11 bases in the middle. The CDR3 spans 12 residues. Per germline, CDR1 MNHEY and CDR2 SVGEGT. The CDR3: CASNRGEQPQHF. Here the CDR3 DNA reads TGTGCCAGCAACCGTGGGGAACAGCCCCAGCATTTT.

V usage is TRBV12-3 or TRBV12-4 and J usage is TRBJ1-2; 10 bases fit TRBD1. V was clipped by 6 bases and J by 8 bases; unmatched bases: 6. The CDR3 runs 13 residues. The CDR3 spells CASSRQGAQGYTF. The CDR3, as DNA: TGTGCCAGCAGCCGACAGGGGGCGCAAGGCTACACCTTC.

CDR3 region: CSVEDPLGQSYNEQFF. As DNA, the CDR3 is TGCAGCGTTGAAGATCCCCTGGGACAGTCCTACAATGAGCAGTTCTTC. This chain uses TRBV29-1 with TRBJ2-1, with 7 positions matching TRBD1. Germline CDR1 and CDR2: SQVTM and ANQGSEA. The CDR3 runs 16 residues. Trimming removed 0 bases from V and 1 base from J; junction bases left unmatched: 6.

This clonotype was picked up many times. V and J are TRBV20-1 and TRBJ1-2; 7 bases map to TRBD1. This CDR3 contains 15 residues. Germline V gene sequence: CDR1 DFQATT, CDR2 SNEGSKA (reference sequence). The ends lost 5 bases at V and 2 bases at J; junction bases unmatched: 11. CDR3 sequence (DNA): TGCAGTGCTCTACGAGGGGACAGAGCAAACTATGGCTACACCTTC. It is translated as CSALRGDRANYGYTF.

The rearrangement uses TRBV27 and TRBJ2-5; 10 nucleotides agree with TRBD2. Germline CDR1 is MNHEY and CDR2 is SMNVEV (reference sequence). The length of the CDR3 is 16 residues. Trimming removed 3 bases from V and 5 bases from J; junction bases left unmatched: 9. The CDR3 coding sequence is TGTGCCAGCAGTTTGCCCTTAGCGGGGGGTGGGGAGACCCAGTACTTC. Translating it yields CASSLPLAGGGETQYF.

The CDR3 spells CSAIPGLAGGNTDTQYF. Written as DNA, the CDR3 is TGCAGTGCAATCCCGGGACTAGCGGGGGGAAACACAGATACGCAGTATTTT. The V gene is TRBV20-1, the J gene TRBJ2-3; 15 bases are shared with TRBD2. CDR1 and CDR2 (germline): DFQATT, SNEGSKA (reference sequence). The CDR3 extends over 17 amino acids. V lost 6 bases and J lost 2; bases outside the gene matches: 9.